This T cell receptor beta chain was identified in a study of beta chain features in type 1 diabetes. Study-level results: Whether TCRB rearrangement is influenced by HLA type went unresolved here. Shortening that was moderate but significant affected the TCRB CDR3s of Type 1 diabetes patients in all four CD4+ subsets. Patients' naive, central memory and Treg TCRB repertoires seemed closer to one another than those of healthy donors. VDJ junctions from type 1 diabetes patients carried fewer insertions and larger deletions.

Trimming cost V 5 bases and J 4 bases, with 10 bases left between them. CDR1 is LNHDA and CDR2 is SQIVND in the germline V gene (reference sequence). CDR3 length equals 13 residues. One heparinised draw, averaging around 120 mL, was taken per donor. The authors reverse transcribed all of the isolated RNA, so sequencing captured expressed TCRB transcripts. The repertoire was sequenced with immunoSEQ multiplex PCR; TCRdb's copy has only in-frame clones and lacks some. The top ten hold 0.03% to 0.04% of the sample, which has some 660,000 clones, around 15% seen once. In regard to this clone: Its specificity is unknown. The sample has other DNA sequences that encode this CDR3 too.

The sequenced sample consisted of naive CD4+ T cells from blood. The receptor was isolated from a young man with type 1 diabetes. The chain recombines TRBV19 with TRBJ2-3; D remains ambiguous. The CDR3 protein is CASSPSGADTQYF. The CDR3, as DNA: TGTGCCAGTAGTCCGTCCGGTGCAGATACGCAGTATTTT.